This T cell receptor beta chain came from a study of radiotherapy plus CTLA-4 blockade in lung cancer. Study as a whole: Patients showed objective responses in over 15% of cases, and disease control was achieved by under 40%. General observations from the study: Following radiotherapy plus ipilimumab, tumor-derived TCR clones expanded in the blood.

Points on this clone: What it binds is unknown.

V lost 1 base to trimming and J lost 1 base, with 9 bases between them. Germline CDR1 SGHDT, CDR2 YYEEEE. The CDR3 is 14 residues long. Assay: immunoSEQ multiplex PCR; the TCRdb copy retains only in-frame clones and omits some. Found here are about 28,000 clones, over 75% of them singletons; the top ten hold about 7.3%. The V gene is TRBV5-6, the J gene TRBJ2-7; no clear D. The TCR was taken from a human donor with non-small cell lung cancer who had stable disease on radiotherapy plus ipilimumab. Sequenced here: peripheral blood, sampled from a patient treated with radiotherapy plus ipilimumab. The CDR3 coding sequence is TGTGCCAGCAGCTTGCTAGATCCTTCCTACGAGCAGTACTTC. Its protein is CASSLLDPSYEQYF.